A selection of T cell receptor beta chains follows, all from one sample in a study of blood T cell repertoires in COVID-19. The repertoire was sequenced with immunoSEQ multiplex PCR; TCRdb's copy has only in-frame clones and lacks some. The profile shows about 190,000 clones, more than 75% of them singletons. Sample: peripheral blood. Receptors were obtained from a man in his forties with active or convalescent COVID-19. CDR3s include the opening cysteine and the closing phenylalanine or tryptophan. A D gene is named only where the DNA matches it firmly. The size field is filled for only some rows; it gives once, few, many or a size class.

J,D,size,V,CDR3,DNA
TRBJ2-6,TRBD1,NA,TRBV2,CASSETTGGSGANVLTF,TGTGCCAGCAGTGAAACGACAGGGGGCTCTGGGGCCAACGTCCTGACTTTC
TRBJ1-2,TRBD1,NA,TRBV2,CASSLRQGPELANYGYTF,TGTGCCAGCAGCCTACGACAGGGGCCGGAGTTAGCTAACTATGGCTACACCTTC
TRBJ2-7,TRBD2,NA,TRBV11-2,CASSRTSGGHEQYF,TGTGCCAGCAGCCGGACTAGCGGGGGACACGAGCAGTACTTC
TRBJ1-6,NA,NA,TRBV7-2,CASSLGSGYNSPLHF,TGTGCCAGCAGCTTAGGGTCAGGCTATAATTCACCCCTCCACTTT
TRBJ2-7,TRBD1,NA,TRBV7-2,CASSLRDSTYEQYF,TGTGCCAGCAGCCTAAGGGACAGTACCTACGAGCAGTACTTC
TRBJ1-2,NA,NA,TRBV6-6,CASGQNYGYTF,TGTGCCAGCGGACAGAACTATGGCTACACCTTC
TRBJ1-3,NA,NA,TRBV28,CASSFTAGGNTIYF,TGTGCCAGCAGTTTCACGGCAGGAGGAAACACCATATATTTT
TRBJ1-1,NA,NA,TRBV27,CASSPPGKNTEAFF,TGTGCCAGCAGTCCTCCGGGGAAGAACACTGAAGCTTTCTTT
TRBJ2-7,NA,NA,TRBV19,CASSMAGTYEQYF,TGTGCCAGTAGTATGGCGGGAACCTACGAGCAGTACTTC
TRBJ1-6,TRBD1,NA,TRBV6-5,CASKTGQGRESPLHF,TGTGCCAGCAAGACCGGACAGGGGCGTGAATCACCCCTCCACTTT
TRBJ2-7,NA,NA,TRBV6-5,CASGQQSYEQYF,TGTGCCAGCGGGCAGCAATCCTACGAGCAGTACTTC
TRBJ1-2,NA,NA,TRBV25-1,CASSESGFVPGGYTF,TGTGCCAGCAGTGAATCGGGTTTCGTACCTGGAGGCTACACCTTC
TRBJ1-5,NA,once,TRBV19,CASNRGPNQPQHF,TGTGCCAGTAACCGGGGTCCCAATCAGCCCCAGCATTTT
TRBJ2-1,NA,NA,TRBV5-4,CASSIPGGYNEQFF,TGTGCCAGCAGCATACCCGGGGGTTACAATGAGCAGTTCTTC
TRBJ2-6,NA,NA,TRBV30,CACKTGSYGANVLTF,TGTGCCTGCAAAACAGGGTCCTATGGGGCCAACGTCCTGACTTTC
TRBJ2-7,TRBD2,NA,TRBV2,CASSKTSGRNPNEQYF,TGTGCCAGCAGTAAGACTAGCGGGAGGAACCCAAACGAGCAGTACTTC
TRBJ2-1,TRBD2,once,TRBV4-3,CASSQGTSGGAFLEQFF,TGCGCCAGCAGCCAAGGGACTAGCGGGGGGGCTTTTCTTGAGCAGTTCTTC
TRBJ1-2,NA,NA,TRBV9,CASSVYSSSDGYTF,TGTGCCAGCAGCGTCTACTCGTCGTCCGATGGCTACACCTTC
TRBJ2-7,TRBD1,NA,TRBV5-1,CASSPGTGSGYEQYF,TGCGCCAGCAGCCCCGGGACAGGGTCGGGCTACGAGCAGTACTTC
TRBJ2-6,NA,NA,TRBV6-5,CATQMNSGANVLTF,TGTGCCACCCAGATGAACTCTGGGGCCAACGTCCTGACTTTC
TRBJ1-1,TRBD1,NA,TRBV18,CASSPLGTGSDTEAFF,TGTGCCAGCTCACCACTTGGGACAGGGTCCGACACTGAAGCTTTCTTT
TRBJ2-2,TRBD1,once,TRBV4-2,CASSQVRTGAFTGELFF,TGTGCCAGCAGCCAAGTCCGGACAGGGGCCTTCACCGGGGAGCTGTTTTTT
TRBJ1-6,NA,NA,TRBV7-9,CASSVDTSNSPLHF,TGTGCCAGCAGCGTGGACACCTCAAATTCACCCCTCCACTTT
TRBJ2-1,NA,NA,TRBV10-2,CASSASGTYNEQFF,TGCGCCAGCAGTGCTTCAGGGACCTACAATGAGCAGTTCTTC
TRBJ1-4,TRBD1,NA,TRBV30,CAWQPDMTGGNEKLFF,TGTGCCTGGCAACCCGATATGACAGGGGGGAATGAAAAACTGTTTTTT
TRBJ2-5,TRBD1,NA,TRBV6-4,CASPGQGARETQYF,TGTGCCAGTCCGGGACAGGGGGCGCGAGAGACCCAGTACTTC
TRBJ1-1,TRBD1,NA,TRBV10-1,CASKGGARSNTEAFF,TGCGCCAGCAAAGGGGGCGCGAGAAGTAACACTGAAGCTTTCTTT
TRBJ2-3,TRBD2,once,TRBV30,CAWSVPAGASDTQYF,TGTGCCTGGAGTGTACCAGCGGGAGCTTCAGATACGCAGTATTTT
TRBJ1-2,NA,NA,TRBV5-1,CASSGTRAGYTF,TGCGCCAGCAGCGGAACCAGGGCTGGCTACACCTTC